The 32 T cell receptor beta chains reported below all come from one sample, sequenced in a study of siplizumab effects on memory and regulatory T cells. TCRdb keeps only in-frame clones here, not all; method: immunoSEQ multiplex PCR. Of over 100,000 clones detected, 92% appear once; the ten largest clones hold around 1.1%. What was sequenced was CD4+ T cells sorted from blood. These receptor sequences come from a human donor in good health.

The chain links TRBV10-3 to TRBJ1-3; D unresolved. CDR3 length: 15 amino acids. Trimming shortened V by 8 bases and J by 0 bases, and 14 bases separated the two germline ends. Germline CDR1 ENHRY, CDR2 SYGVKD. The CDR3 region has the DNA TGTGCCATCTCCGACAAACTTAGCTCTGGAAACACCATATATTTT. Translated, it gives CAISDKLSSGNTIYF.

Here the CDR3 reads CASTNSGPRREKLFF. In nucleotides, the CDR3 is TGTGCCAGTACTAACTCGGGCCCAAGGCGTGAAAAACTGTTTTTT. The chain joins TRBV19 to TRBJ1-4; D not resolved. V gave up 7 bases and J gave up 7 bases, with 19 bases separating them. Germline CDR1 and CDR2: LNHDA and SQIVND (reference sequence). The CDR3 totals 15 residues.

This sequence joins TRBV6-5 and TRBJ2-1, with unresolved D. Looked up from germline, CDR1 is MNHEY and CDR2 is SVGAGI. Trimming pared 6 bases from V and 6 bases from J, leaving 6 bases between. The CDR3 totals 11 residues. CDR3 sequence reads: CASSRSNEQFF. The CDR3 region has the DNA TGTGCCAGCAGCAGGAGCAATGAGCAGTTCTTC.

The chain recombines TRBV19 with TRBJ2-7; 15 bases fit TRBD2. The germline CDR1 and CDR2 sequences are LNHDA and SQIVND (reference sequence). The trim removed 5 bases at V and 7 bases at J, leaving 9 bases unmatched. This CDR3 region has 16 residues. Written as DNA, the CDR3 is TGTGCCAGTAGTCAACCTGGGACTAGCGGGAGGCTTGAGCAGTACTTC. It translates to CASSQPGTSGRLEQYF. The full variable domain, in which reference TRBV19 and TRBJ2-7 provide the parts outside the CDR3, is DGGITQSPKYLFRKEGQNVTLSCEQNLNHDAMYWYRQDPGQGLRLIYYSQIVNDFQKGDIAEGYSVSREKKESFPLTVTSAQKNPTAFYLCASSQPGTSGRLEQYFGPGTRLTVT.

Notes on this clone: Additional DNA sequences in this sample encode the identical CDR3. The rearrangement links TRBV9 to TRBJ2-1; TRBD2 might be the D (6 bases). The CDR3 spans 16 residues. The V end lost 0 bases, the J end lost 0 bases, and 10 bases lay between the germline ends. Germline CDR1 and CDR2: SGDLS and YYNGEE. In DNA, the CDR3 is TGTGCCAGCAGCGTAGTTGGAGGGAGCTCCTACAATGAGCAGTTCTTC. Amino acid sequence: CASSVVGGSSYNEQFF.

The rearrangement joins TRBV27 to TRBJ2-7; no firm D call. With 5 bases removed from V and 2 bases from J, the gap between germline ends came to 16 bases. Germline V CDR1 and CDR2: MNHEY, SMNVEV (reference sequence). CDR3 length: 15 amino acids. The CDR3 region has the DNA TGTGCCAGCAGTAGACGGGTCAAAAGGCCCTACGAGCAGTACTTC. It yields the protein CASSRRVKRPYEQYF.

The CDR3 DNA is TGTGCCAGCAGCGTCGTGTCTAGCACAGATACGCAGTATTTT. Its protein is CASSVVSSTDTQYF. The chain uses TRBV9 and TRBJ2-3, with D unresolved. This CDR3 contains 14 residues. Between the trimmed V and J ends, which lost 2 bases and 0 bases, there was a span of 7 bases. CDR1 is SGDLS and CDR2 is YYNGEE in the germline V gene.

The chain combines TRBV6-1 with TRBJ2-7; no firm D call. V lost 6 bases to trimming and J lost 3 bases, with 12 bases between them. This CDR3 spans 13 amino acids. Germline V gene data show CDR1 as MNHNS and CDR2 as SASEGT. CDR3 sequence: CASSRQADYEQYF. The CDR3 nucleotides read TGTGCCAGCAGCAGGCAGGCTGACTACGAGCAGTACTTC.

This rearrangement joins TRBV28 to TRBJ2-7; 12 bases map to TRBD2. The V segment lost 7 bases and the J segment 2 bases; nucleotides outside the gene matches: 3. The germline V gene has CDR1 MDHEN and CDR2 SYDVKM. This CDR3 contains 14 residues. The CDR3: CASTSGRAAYEQYF. In DNA, the CDR3 is TGTGCCAGCACTAGCGGGAGGGCAGCCTACGAGCAGTACTTC.

This clone has only one observation. The V call is TRBV11-2, the J call TRBJ2-5; D is unresolved. Per germline, CDR1 SGHAT and CDR2 FQNNGV. This CDR3 has 12 amino acids. V was clipped by 8 bases and J by 0 bases, with 7 bases between them. The CDR3 sequence: CASGLYQETQYF. As DNA, the CDR3 is TGTGCCAGCGGGCTGTACCAAGAGACCCAGTACTTC. The full variable domain, in which reference TRBV11-2 and TRBJ2-5 provide the parts outside the CDR3, is EAGVAQSPRYKIIEKRQSVAFWCNPISGHATLYWYQQILGQGPKLLIQFQNNGVVDDSQLPKDRFSAERLKGVDSTLKIQPAKLEDSAVYLCASGLYQETQYFGPGTRLLVL.

The CDR3 protein is CASTEQGPSLNTEAFF. The CDR3 nucleotides are TGTGCCAGCACAGAACAGGGGCCCTCATTGAACACTGAAGCTTTCTTT. The rearrangement uses TRBV27 and TRBJ1-1, with TRBD1 matching over 7 bases. CDR3 length: 16 residues. The junction had 11 bases not matched to a gene; V was cut back by 7 bases and J by 0 bases. Germline loops: CDR1 MNHEY, CDR2 SMNVEV (reference sequence).

The CDR3 nucleotides read TGTGCCAGCAGAGACCCGGGACAGGGACTAGCGAGCGAGACCCAGTACTTC. Protein sequence: CASRDPGQGLASETQYF. This chain connects TRBV28 to TRBJ2-5, with a tentative D call TRBD2 (10 bases). V was cut by 6 bases and J by 5 bases, with 25 bases left in between. CDR3 length: 17 residues. Germline CDR1 is MDHEN and CDR2 is SYDVKM.

In DNA form, the CDR3 reads TGCAGCGTTGAAAGTCCGACCGGTCTCTACGAGCAGTACTTC. Amino acid sequence: CSVESPTGLYEQYF. The rearrangement joins TRBV29-1 to TRBJ2-7; no firm D call. The CDR3 sequence is 14 residues long. The V gene lost 2 bases and the J gene lost 3 bases, with 14 bases spanning the gap. Germline V gives CDR1 SQVTM, CDR2 ANQGSEA.

The chain carries TRBV28 and TRBJ1-2, with 7 bases that match TRBD1. Germline-derived CDR1 and CDR2 are MDHEN and SYDVKM. This CDR3 has 14 residues. The V and J ends lost 4 bases and 2 bases, in that order; junction bases with no gene match: 4. The CDR3 is CASSYDRANYGYTF. DNA for the CDR3: TGTGCCAGCAGTTACGACAGGGCAAACTATGGCTACACCTTC.

The DNA for the CDR3 is TGTGCCAGCAGCCTCGCTACCGGGGCCTGGGCTGAAGCTTTCTTT. It encodes CASSLATGAWAEAFF. The chain uses TRBV7-9 and TRBJ1-1; maybe TRBD1 (5 bases). The V gene's germline CDR1 is SEHNR and CDR2 FQNEAQ (reference sequence). The CDR3 covers 15 residues. V lost 5 bases and J lost 6, with 19 bases in between.

The chain recombines TRBV30 with TRBJ1-4, with 11 bases matching TRBD1. From germline, CDR1 is GTSNPN and CDR2 SVGIG (reference sequence). CDR3 length equals 15 residues. V was clipped by 3 bases and J by 7 bases; unmatched bases: 7. The CDR3 reads CAWREPGQGGEKLFF. The CDR3 coding sequence is TGTGCCTGGAGAGAGCCGGGACAGGGGGGTGAAAAACTGTTTTTT.

The V and J genes are TRBV19 and TRBJ2-1; TRBD2 agrees at 8 bases. V gave up 11 bases and J gave up 0 bases; unmatched junction bases: 6. CDR3 length: 14 residues. CDR1 is LNHDA and CDR2 is SQIVND in the germline V gene (reference sequence). The CDR3 nucleotides are TGTGCCGCCCGGGGGGGGAGCTCCTACAATGAGCAGTTCTTC. Its protein product is CAARGGSSYNEQFF.

This chain links TRBV28 with TRBJ1-2; 7 positions agree with TRBD1. The CDR3 has 13 amino acids. Germline CDR1 reads MDHEN; CDR2 reads SYDVKM. J lost 2 bases, V lost 6 bases, and 3 bases had no gene match. The CDR3 DNA follows: TGTGCCAGCAGCGTGGGACAGAACTATGGCTACACCTTC. It encodes CASSVGQNYGYTF.

The chain has TRBV25-1 and TRBJ2-3; TRBD2 agrees at 12 bases. Germline trimming cut 4 bases from V and 1 base from J; bases unmatched to any gene: 6. The germline V gene has CDR1 MGHDK and CDR2 SYGVNS. The CDR3 has 17 amino acids. The CDR3: CASSGTSGKVGTDTQYF. The DNA for the CDR3 is TGTGCCAGCAGTGGGACTAGCGGGAAAGTGGGCACAGATACGCAGTATTTT.

The chain carries TRBV5-1 and TRBJ2-6; D is unclear. CDR1 and CDR2 from the germline V gene are SGHRS and YFSETQ. CDR3 length equals 16 residues. V was shortened by 3 bases and J by 0 bases, with 10 bases between the two germline ends. CDR3 loop: CASSWPRDSGANVLTF. In DNA, the CDR3 is TGCGCCAGCAGCTGGCCCCGAGACTCTGGGGCCAACGTCCTGACTTTC.

This rearrangement joins TRBV18 to TRBJ2-5; D is possibly TRBD1 (6 bases). V lost 4 bases to trimming and J lost 2 bases, with 11 bases between them. Germline V CDR1 and CDR2: KGHSH, LQKENI. The CDR3 has 14 amino acids. CDR3 region: CASSQWTVQETQYF. In DNA, the CDR3 is TGTGCCAGCTCACAATGGACAGTACAAGAGACCCAGTACTTC.

The chain links TRBV19 to TRBJ2-7; weak D call: TRBD2 (5 bases). CDR1 and CDR2 (germline): LNHDA, SQIVND (reference sequence). The CDR3 spans 13 residues. Trimming took off 5 bases at V and 6 bases at J, with 14 bases between the two ends. The DNA of the CDR3 is TGTGCCAGTAGTCCCCAGGCCCGGGGCGAGCAGTACTTC. This codes for CASSPQARGEQYF.

The V gene is TRBV28, the J gene TRBJ1-4; TRBD1 matches at 11 bases. V was clipped by 4 bases and J by 10 bases; unmatched bases: 11. This CDR3 region has 16 residues. The germline CDR1 and CDR2 sequences are MDHEN and SYDVKM. For the CDR3, the DNA is TGTGCCAGCAGTTCATACAGGACAGGGGGCTTAGGAAAACTGTTTTTT. Protein product: CASSSYRTGGLGKLFF.

This chain uses TRBV19 with TRBJ1-4; TRBD1 matches 8 bases. Per germline, CDR1 LNHDA and CDR2 SQIVND (reference sequence). The V and J ends lost 6 bases and 7 bases, in that order; junction bases with no gene match: 4. The CDR3 length is 13 residues. In nucleotides, the CDR3 is TGTGCCAGTAGACAGGGGGTCGGTGAAAAACTGTTTTTT. This gives the protein CASRQGVGEKLFF. Supplemented by reference TRBV19 and TRBJ1-4, the full variable domain reads DGGITQSPKYLFRKEGQNVTLSCEQNLNHDAMYWYRQDPGQGLRLIYYSQIVNDFQKGDIAEGYSVSREKKESFPLTVTSAQKNPTAFYLCASRQGVGEKLFFGSGTQLSVL.

The rearrangement links TRBV28 to TRBJ1-2; D may be TRBD1 (6 bases). Trimming cost V 8 bases and J 6 bases, with 19 bases left between them. The CDR3 consists of 14 residues. CDR1 and CDR2 from the germline V gene are MDHEN and SYDVKM. The CDR3 is CASSHLGGRDGYTF. DNA for the CDR3: TGTGCCAGCTCCCATTTGGGGGGCCGGGATGGCTACACCTTC.

V and J are TRBV6-1 and TRBJ1-1; D gene ambiguous. Trimming shortened V by 3 bases and J by 10 bases, and 15 bases separated the two germline ends. The CDR3 consists of 13 residues. Per the germline V gene, CDR1 is MNHNS and CDR2 is SASEGT. The CDR3 sequence: CASSDLGPVVAFF. The CDR3 DNA is TGTGCCAGCAGTGACCTAGGCCCGGTCGTAGCTTTCTTT.

The rearrangement uses TRBV5-1 and TRBJ1-6; D remains ambiguous. This CDR3 has 17 residues. Germline V gene sequence: CDR1 SGHRS, CDR2 YFSETQ. The V and J ends lost 4 bases and 2 bases respectively, with 16 bases between them. In DNA, the CDR3 is TGCGCCAGCAGCCGCGAAGTCGGGGAGGCCTATAATTCACCCCTCCACTTT. Protein: CASSREVGEAYNSPLHF. The full variable domain, in which reference TRBV5-1 and TRBJ1-6 provide the parts outside the CDR3, is KAGVTQTPRYLIKTRGQQVTLSCSPISGHRSVSWYQQTPGQGLQFLFEYFSETQRNKGNFPGRFSGRQFSNSRSEMNVSTLELGDSALYLCASSREVGEAYNSPLHFGNGTRLTVT.

The CDR3 coding sequence is TGTGCCAGCAGTAGTGGGTTGAGAACTGAAGCTTTCTTT. It encodes CASSSGLRTEAFF. The V gene is TRBV28, the J gene TRBJ1-1, with D uncertain. The CDR3 sequence is 13 residues long. Trimming left V 5 bases short and J 5 bases short, with 12 bases between. Germline CDR1 and CDR2: MDHEN and SYDVKM.

The gene calls are TRBV5-4 and TRBJ2-7, with D tentatively TRBD2 (6 bases). The V and J ends lost 0 bases and 5 bases respectively, with 12 bases between them. In germline, CDR1 is SGHNT, CDR2 YYREEE (reference sequence). The CDR3 sequence is 14 residues long. The CDR3 bases are TGTGCCAGCAGCTTGGTGGGACTTCTCCACGAGCAGTACTTC. This sequence encodes CASSLVGLLHEQYF.

CDR3 residues: CASSLAGWTESYNEQFF. The CDR3 nucleotides are TGTGCCAGCAGCTTAGCAGGCTGGACAGAGTCCTACAATGAGCAGTTCTTC. This chain joins TRBV7-6 and TRBJ2-1; a possible D gene is TRBD1 (6 bases). CDR3 size: 17 residues. Trimming shortened V by 0 bases and J by 1 base, and 13 bases separated the two germline ends. The V gene's germline CDR1 is SGHVS and CDR2 FNYEAQ. Using reference TRBV7-6 and TRBJ2-1 for the parts outside the CDR3, the full variable domain is GAGVSQSPRYKVTKRGQDVALRCDPISGHVSLYWYRQALGQGPEFLTYFNYEAQQDKSGLPNDRFSAERPEGSISTLTIQRTEQRDSAMYRCASSLAGWTESYNEQFFGPGTRLTVL.

The V and J genes are TRBV28 and TRBJ2-7; D unclear. This CDR3 has 14 amino acids. Trimming stripped 6 bases from V and 0 bases from J, with 12 bases between. In germline, CDR1 is MDHEN, CDR2 SYDVKM. The chain's CDR3 is CASSRTPSSYEQYF. The CDR3 DNA is TGTGCCAGCAGCCGTACACCCAGCTCCTACGAGCAGTACTTC.

The V gene is TRBV5-4, the J gene TRBJ2-3; 12 nucleotides align to TRBD2. Germline CDR1 is SGHNT and CDR2 is YYREEE (reference sequence). This CDR3 is 17 amino acids long. V was pared by 3 bases and J by 4 bases, with 9 bases of the junction left unmatched. In DNA form, the CDR3 reads TGTGCCAGCAGCTGGGGGGTCCTAGCGGGAGGGGCAGATACGCAGTATTTT. This sequence encodes CASSWGVLAGGADTQYF. The full variable domain, in which reference TRBV5-4 and TRBJ2-3 provide the parts outside the CDR3, is ETGVTQSPTHLIKTRGQQVTLRCSSQSGHNTVSWYQQALGQGPQFIFQYYREEENGRGNFPPRFSGLQFPNYSSELNVNALELDDSALYLCASSWGVLAGGADTQYFGPGTRLTVL.